This T cell receptor beta chain is from a study of neoadjuvant anti-PD-1 for oral cavity cancer. Blood libraries mostly used around 0.45 ug genomic DNA, six replicates each. Repertoires were generated with immunoSEQ multiplex PCR, while TCRdb's copy carries only in-frame clones and drops some. The sample includes 72,000 or so clones, about 83% seen only once; the top ten take more than 3%. Germline assignment: CDR1 SGHAT and CDR2 FQNNGV. Trimming left V 6 bases short and J 6 bases short, with 20 bases between. The CDR3 is 15 residues long. Source: PBMCs, taken before nivolumab (anti-PD-1) treatment. This receptor was identified in a person aged 35-79 years with oral cavity squamous cell carcinoma. The chain combines TRBV11-2 with TRBJ1-2; possibly TRBD1 for D (6 bases). The CDR3 DNA follows: TGTGCCAGCAGTCCTACAGGGCAGGTCCTAAATGGCTACACCTTC. Residues: CASSPTGQVLNGYTF.